This TCR beta chain was sequenced in a study of blood T cell repertoires in COVID-19. Study at large: There were acute and convalescent COVID-19 samples, and they came from the United States, Italy and Spain. T cells, B-cell-depleted T cells, or PBMCs provided the cDNA or gDNA that served as material.

Original analysis: Estimation of nucleated cell counts was performed using reference gene primer amplification. Some clones are missing from TCRdb's copy, which holds only in-frame ones; the method was immunoSEQ multiplex PCR. That table furnishes V, J and clone size, whereas the DNA furnished D and trimming. In the table there are tens of thousands of clones, about 77% of which are singletons. This CDR3 region has 14 residues. CDR1 is SGHRS and CDR2 is YFSETQ in the germline V gene. Trimming took 2 bases from V and 0 from J, leaving 8 bases between them. Sequenced material: peripheral blood. This sequence originates from a man aged 55-75 years with acute or convalescent COVID-19. The rearrangement uses TRBV5-1 and TRBJ1-1; the D gene is possibly TRBD1 (6 bases). The CDR3 region has the DNA TGCGCCAGCAGCTTTGGACAGATGAACACTGAAGCTTTCTTT. Translated, it gives CASSFGQMNTEAFF.